This note documents a single T cell receptor (beta chain) sequence. Its binding antigen is unknown. No per-base quality is available; no much larger clone lies one base away. The CDR3 sequence holds 19 residues, the cysteine and phenylalanine included. Here the CDR3 DNA is all that survives: 57 bases in frame from base 1. This record comes from a study of OX40 agonist ivuxolimab in advanced cancers. Study-wide context: Ivuxolimab was a fully human IgG2 agonistic monoclonal antibody targeting the costimulatory receptor OX40 (CD134). In the dose-escalation cohort, nearly 85% of patients were male, and the mean age was approximately 60 years with a range of roughly 23 to 79. The paper reports the monotherapy dose-escalation portion (N ≈ 50 patients) of the phase I ivuxolimab trial. Intravenous ivuxolimab was administered to patients every 2 weeks at six dose levels: 0.01, 0.1, 0.3, 1.5, 3 and 10 mg/kg. The point of sequencing TCRbeta in the periphery was to test whether ivuxolimab changed TCR sequence diversity and drove clonal T-cell expansion. Partial responses occurred in three dose-escalation patients: two with cutaneous melanoma and one with hepatocellular carcinoma. Prior anti-PD-1, anti-PD-L1 or anti-CTLA-4 therapy was permitted, and approximately 41% of dose-escalation patients had received checkpoint inhibitors. Of the roughly 50 dose-escalation patients, hepatocellular carcinoma was present in 19, melanoma in some 15, renal cell carcinoma in 9 and head and neck cancer in 9. What the research found in general, with its limitations: In the 0.1-3.0 mg/kg groups, partial responders were among the patients with the lowest normalized peripheral clonal expansion, particularly in CD8+ T cells. Low levels of normalized T-cell clonal expansion were also seen in some patients who did not respond. At doses of 0.1 to 3.0 mg/kg, clonal expansion of both CD4+ and CD8+ blood T cells was observed from baseline to week 6. After ivuxolimab, CD8+ T cells had more expanded clones than CD4+ T cells on average. The antigen specificity of the peripheral T cells that underwent clonal expansion was not determined.

The trial excluded patients who had a history of autoimmune disease or were on systemic immunosuppression. Peripheral blood for TCR sequencing was drawn from every dose cohort at baseline, at cycle 4 day 1 and at cycle 7 day 1. Samples were obtained from an open-label, multicenter, first-in-human phase I dose-escalation trial of ivuxolimab. Adults with locally advanced or metastatic head and neck squamous cell, hepatocellular, melanoma or renal cell carcinoma were enrolled in the trial. Before TCR sequencing, CD4+ and CD8+ T cells were separately sorted from peripheral blood. To sequence the TCRbeta CDR3 region, genomic DNA was isolated from the sorted cells. The immunoSEQ Assay was used for sequencing of TCRbeta CDR3 regions. TCRdb re-hosts the immuneACCESS table, in-frame sequences only. Its copies lack some clones; in the studies checked, an unresolved V gene accounts for under half of them, and the cause for the rest is not known. Recorded for this sample are more than 25,000 clones; roughly 68% of them occurred a single time. 12% of the sample is held by the ten biggest clonotypes.

The clonotype originates from an adult with an advanced solid tumor such as melanoma, head and neck, liver or kidney cancer. The sample in question was CD4+ or CD8+ T cells sorted from blood, obtained in a trial of the OX40 agonist ivuxolimab. The V and J segments used are TRBV21-1 and TRBJ2-2; the D call TRBD1 from the table was never checked on the DNA. TRBV21-1 is reported as a pseudogene. The DNA reads as follows: TGTGCCAGCAGCACCCCCGCCCCCCGACAGAAGAGAAACACCGGGGAGCTGTTTTTT. It translates to CASSTPAPRQKRNTGELFF.